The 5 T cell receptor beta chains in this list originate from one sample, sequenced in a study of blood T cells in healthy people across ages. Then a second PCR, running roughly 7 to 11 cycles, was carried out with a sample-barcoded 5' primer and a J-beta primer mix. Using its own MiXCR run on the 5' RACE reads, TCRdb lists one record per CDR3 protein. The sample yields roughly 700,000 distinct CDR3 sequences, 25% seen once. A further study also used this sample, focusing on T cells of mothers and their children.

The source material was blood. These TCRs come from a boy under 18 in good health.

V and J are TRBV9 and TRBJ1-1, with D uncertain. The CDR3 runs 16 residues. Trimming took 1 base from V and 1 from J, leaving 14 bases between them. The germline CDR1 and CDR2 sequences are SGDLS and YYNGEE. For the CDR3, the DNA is TGTGCCAGCAGCGTAACACGAGCCGGAGGGAACACTGAAGCTTTCTTT. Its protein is CASSVTRAGGNTEAFF.

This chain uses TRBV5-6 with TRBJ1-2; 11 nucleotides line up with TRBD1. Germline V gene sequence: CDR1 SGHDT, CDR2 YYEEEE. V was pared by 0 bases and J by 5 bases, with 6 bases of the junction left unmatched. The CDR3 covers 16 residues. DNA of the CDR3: TGTGCCAGCAGCTTGGCTACAGGACAGGGGGCATATGGCTACACCTTC. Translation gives CASSLATGQGAYGYTF.

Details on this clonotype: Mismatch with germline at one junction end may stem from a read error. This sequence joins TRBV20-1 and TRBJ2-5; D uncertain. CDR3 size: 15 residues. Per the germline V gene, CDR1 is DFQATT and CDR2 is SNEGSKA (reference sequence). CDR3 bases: TGCAGTGCTAGACATACTACCCTCCCGATTGAGACCCAGCACTTC. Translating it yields CSARHTTLPIETQHF.

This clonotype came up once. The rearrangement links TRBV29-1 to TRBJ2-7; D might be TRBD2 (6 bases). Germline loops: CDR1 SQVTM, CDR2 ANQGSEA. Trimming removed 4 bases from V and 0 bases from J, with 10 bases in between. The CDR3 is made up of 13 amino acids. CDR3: CSVGGVLSYEQYF. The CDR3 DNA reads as TGCAGCGTTGGGGGGGTCCTCTCCTACGAGCAGTACTTC.

CDR3 sequence reads: CSARDLSAGAYEQYF. For the CDR3, the DNA is TGCAGTGCTAGAGATCTATCGGCAGGAGCCTACGAGCAGTACTTC. This chain links TRBV20-1 with TRBJ2-7; no clear D. V lost 0 bases and J lost 2, with 14 bases in between. Germline CDR1 DFQATT, CDR2 SNEGSKA (reference sequence). This CDR3 is 15 amino acids long.